Presented here are 2 T cell receptor beta chains from one specimen sequenced in a study of cytomegalovirus exposure and HLA in healthy donors. 13 Jbeta primers and 60 Vbeta primers were used for the PCR. TCRdb's table, derived via immunoSEQ multiplex PCR, lists solely in-frame clones and lacks some. Of under 200,000 clones in the sample, around three quarters were seen once. Specimen: PBMCs. Every receptor here comes from a man aged 50-59 years in good health and CMV-seropositive.

The CDR3 loop is CASESSRGLRDEQFF. The CDR3 nucleotides read TGTGCCAGCGAAAGTTCCAGGGGGCTGCGCGATGAGCAGTTCTTC. This chain connects TRBV10-3 to TRBJ2-1; 8 positions match TRBD1. V dropped 10 bases and J dropped 8; count of bases not matched to a gene: 16. Germline V gives CDR1 ENHRY, CDR2 SYGVKD. The CDR3 totals 15 residues.

This clone was observed a single time. This chain links TRBV11-3 with TRBJ2-6; D is possibly TRBD1 (5 bases). The V gene's germline CDR1 is SGHNT and CDR2 YENEEA. The V and J ends lost 1 base and 0 bases respectively, with 16 bases between them. The CDR3 runs 19 residues. The CDR3, as DNA: TGTGCCAGCAGCTTAGGTCAGGGCAACAAAGGCTCTGGGGCCAACGTCCTGACTTTC. It is translated as CASSLGQGNKGSGANVLTF.